This TCR beta chain was obtained from a study of blood T cell repertoires in COVID-19. Study summary: Whether acute or convalescent, the COVID-19 samples came from the United States, Italy and Spain.

Adults between roughly 18 and 89 years of age took part from 24 US areas. Symptom resolution, clearance, or two negative PCRs marked donors in Cohort 3 as recovered. Source study methods: Estimation of nucleated cell counts was performed using reference gene primer amplification. Assay: immunoSEQ multiplex PCR; the TCRdb copy retains only in-frame clones and omits some. V and J calls and clone size are given by that table; D and trimming were obtained from the DNA. The data contain 450,000 to 500,000 clones, 80% to 90% of them singletons. Sequenced sample: PBMCs or T cells enriched from blood (not recorded which). This receptor was identified in a woman in her fifties or sixties who had recovered from COVID-19.

The CDR3: CASSLAPTGGGSSTRGNTIYF. Here the CDR3 DNA reads TGCGCCAGCAGCTTGGCACCTACAGGGGGAGGAAGCTCTACGAGGGGAAACACCATATATTTT. The chain couples TRBV5-1 to TRBJ1-3, with 8 bases aligning to TRBD1. The length of the CDR3 is 21 residues. Trimming cost V 0 bases and J 4 bases; bases outside gene matches: 21. Per the germline V gene, CDR1 is SGHRS and CDR2 is YFSETQ. The full variable domain, its missing parts supplied by reference TRBV5-1 and TRBJ1-3, is KAGVTQTPRYLIKTRGQQVTLSCSPISGHRSVSWYQQTPGQGLQFLFEYFSETQRNKGNFPGRFSGRQFSNSRSEMNVSTLELGDSALYLCASSLAPTGGGSSTRGNTIYFGEGSWLTVV.